This T cell receptor beta chain comes out of a study of vaccination and CD4 T cells after COVID-19. Study background: Control cultures received a CEFX pool, an HIV-1 Nef pool, or no peptide.

Points from the study as a whole: Median reactive clonotypes, those recognizing SARS-CoV-2, rose from approximately 23 to 38, not significantly.

Per germline, CDR1 ENHRY and CDR2 SYGVKD. With V trimmed by 5 bases and J by 0 bases, 3 bases remained unmatched. The CDR3 length is 17 residues. At the Johns Hopkins FTIC core, DNA taken from cultured CD4+ T cells was sequenced by way of the Oncomine TCR Beta short-read assay. MiXCR, run by TCRdb on the PCR reads, gives a single entry per CDR3 protein. The top ten hold over 7.5% of the sample, which has some 16,000 distinct CDR3 sequences, less than 60% seen once. Described treatment: roughly ten-day PBMC culture with coronavirus spike peptide pools or control peptides (ViraFEST assay). This clonotype was recorded a few times. Its antigen is still unknown.

This TCR derives from a human donor who had recovered from COVID-19. The chain recombines TRBV10-3 with TRBJ2-1; 14 positions agree with TRBD2. The sample was CD4+ T cells from blood, cultured in vitro. The CDR3 sequence: CAISPGLAGASYNEQFF. Here the CDR3 DNA reads TGTGCCATCAGTCCGGGACTAGCGGGAGCCTCCTACAATGAGCAGTTCTTC.